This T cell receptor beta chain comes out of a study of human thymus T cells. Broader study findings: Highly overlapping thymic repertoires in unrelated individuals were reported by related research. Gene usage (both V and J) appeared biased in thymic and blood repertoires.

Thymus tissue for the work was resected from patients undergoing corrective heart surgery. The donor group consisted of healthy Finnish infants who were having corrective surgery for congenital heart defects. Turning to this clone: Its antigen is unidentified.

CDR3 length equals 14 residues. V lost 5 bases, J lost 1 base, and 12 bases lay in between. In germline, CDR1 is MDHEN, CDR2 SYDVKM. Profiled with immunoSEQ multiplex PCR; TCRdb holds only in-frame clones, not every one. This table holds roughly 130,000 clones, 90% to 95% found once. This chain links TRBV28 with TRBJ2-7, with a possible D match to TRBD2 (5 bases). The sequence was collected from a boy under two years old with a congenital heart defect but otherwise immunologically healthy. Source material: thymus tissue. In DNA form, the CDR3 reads TGTGCCAGCAGTCCCGGGAAAAAATCCTACGAGCAGTACTTC. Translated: CASSPGKKSYEQYF.